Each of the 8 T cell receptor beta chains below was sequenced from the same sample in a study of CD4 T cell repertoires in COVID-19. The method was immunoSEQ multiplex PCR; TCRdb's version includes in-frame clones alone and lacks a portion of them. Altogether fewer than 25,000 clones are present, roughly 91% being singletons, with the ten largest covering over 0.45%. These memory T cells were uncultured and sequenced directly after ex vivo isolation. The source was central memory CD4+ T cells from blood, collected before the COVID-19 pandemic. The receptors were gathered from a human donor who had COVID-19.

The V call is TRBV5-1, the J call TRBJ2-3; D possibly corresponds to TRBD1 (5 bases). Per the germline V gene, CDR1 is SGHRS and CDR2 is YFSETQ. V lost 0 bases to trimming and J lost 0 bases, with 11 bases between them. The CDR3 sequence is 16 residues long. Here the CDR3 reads CASSLDGALSTDTQYF. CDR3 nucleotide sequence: TGCGCCAGCAGCTTGGATGGGGCGCTCAGCACAGATACGCAGTATTTT.

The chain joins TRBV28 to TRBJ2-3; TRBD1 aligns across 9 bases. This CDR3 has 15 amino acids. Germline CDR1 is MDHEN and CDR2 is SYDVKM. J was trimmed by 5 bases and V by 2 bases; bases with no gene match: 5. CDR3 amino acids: CASSLGDRAVDTQYF. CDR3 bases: TGTGCCAGCAGTTTAGGGGACAGGGCGGTAGATACGCAGTATTTT.

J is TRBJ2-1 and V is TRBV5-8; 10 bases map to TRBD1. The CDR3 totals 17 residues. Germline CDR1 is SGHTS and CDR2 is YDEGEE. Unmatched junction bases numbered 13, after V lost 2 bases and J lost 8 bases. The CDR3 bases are TGTGCCAGCAGCTTATATCCGGGACAGGGGAGTTTTTATGAGCAGTTCTTC. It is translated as CASSLYPGQGSFYEQFF.

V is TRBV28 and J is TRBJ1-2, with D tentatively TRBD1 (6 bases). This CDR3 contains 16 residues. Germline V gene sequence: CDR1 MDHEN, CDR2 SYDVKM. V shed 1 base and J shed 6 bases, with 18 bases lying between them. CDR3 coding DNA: TGTGCCAGCAGTTTATATTTCGCCGCAGGGGTAGATGGCTACACCTTC. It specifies CASSLYFAAGVDGYTF.

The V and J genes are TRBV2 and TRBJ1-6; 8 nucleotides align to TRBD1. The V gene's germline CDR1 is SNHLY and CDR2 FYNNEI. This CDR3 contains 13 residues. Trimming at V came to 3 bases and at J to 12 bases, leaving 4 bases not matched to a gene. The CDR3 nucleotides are TGTGCCAGCAGTGATACTGACAGGGGACCCCTCCACTTT. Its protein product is CASSDTDRGPLHF.

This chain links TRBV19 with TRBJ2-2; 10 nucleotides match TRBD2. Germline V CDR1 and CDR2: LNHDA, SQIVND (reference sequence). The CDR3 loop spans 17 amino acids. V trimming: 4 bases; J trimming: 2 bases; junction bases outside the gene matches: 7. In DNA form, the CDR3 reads TGTGCCAGTAGTACCCTAGCGGGGGCAACAAACACCGGGGAGCTGTTTTTT. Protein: CASSTLAGATNTGELFF.

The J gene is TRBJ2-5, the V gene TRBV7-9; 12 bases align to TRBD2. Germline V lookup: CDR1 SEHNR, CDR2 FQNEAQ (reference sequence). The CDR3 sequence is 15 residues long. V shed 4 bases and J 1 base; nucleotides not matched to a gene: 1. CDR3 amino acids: CASSSSGRAQETQYF. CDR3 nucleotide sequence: TGTGCCAGCAGCTCTAGCGGGAGGGCCCAAGAGACCCAGTACTTC.

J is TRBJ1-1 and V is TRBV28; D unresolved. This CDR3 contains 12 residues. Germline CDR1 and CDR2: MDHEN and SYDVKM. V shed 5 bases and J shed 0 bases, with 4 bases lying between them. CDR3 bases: TGTGCCAGCAGTGAGATGAACACTGAAGCTTTCTTT. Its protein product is CASSEMNTEAFF.